Shown below are 3 T cell receptor beta chains from a single sample sequenced in a study of T cells in narcolepsy. TCRdb keeps only in-frame clones here, not all; method: immunoSEQ multiplex PCR. This sample has about 22,000 clones, with around 81% found just once. Source material: memory (CD45RA-) CD4+ T cells from blood. These receptors all stem from a human donor in good health.

The V gene is TRBV11-3, the J gene TRBJ1-4; TRBD1 is a possible D gene (5 bases). The length of the CDR3 is 15 residues. Germline-derived CDR1 and CDR2 are SGHNT and YENEEA. Trimming cost V 6 bases and J 7 bases, with 18 bases left between them. CDR3: CASRFRDPVGEKLFF. CDR3 coding DNA: TGTGCCAGCAGATTCCGGGACCCCGTAGGTGAAAAACTGTTTTTT. The variable domain in full, completed from reference TRBV11-3 and TRBJ1-4, reads EAGVVQSPRYKIIEKKQPVAFWCNPISGHNTLYWYLQNLGQGPELLIRYENEEAVDDSQLPKDRFSAERLKGVDSTLKIQPAELGDSAVYLCASRFRDPVGEKLFFGSGTQLSVL.

CDR3 sequence: CASSFGTPGSPLHF. CDR3 nucleotide sequence: TGTGCCAGCAGCTTCGGGACACCAGGATCACCCCTCCACTTT. The chain joins TRBV7-9 to TRBJ1-6; D is perhaps TRBD1 (6 bases). The CDR3 runs to 14 residues. Deletions cut 3 bases from V and 10 bases from J, with 13 bases between. CDR1 is SEHNR, CDR2 FQNEAQ, per germline (reference sequence). The variable domain in full, with the rest retrieved from reference TRBV7-9 and TRBJ1-6, is DTGVSQNPRHKITKRGQNVTFRCDPISEHNRLYWYRQTLGQGPEFLTYFQNEAQLEKSRLLSDRFSAERPKGSFSTLEIQRTEQGDSAMYLCASSFGTPGSPLHFGNGTRLTVT.

This chain joins TRBV2 and TRBJ2-5, with D uncertain. Germline loops: CDR1 SNHLY, CDR2 FYNNEI. The CDR3 runs to 14 residues. Trimming took off 7 bases at V and 1 base at J, with 13 bases between the two ends. In nucleotides, the CDR3 is TGTGCCAGCACTAGTCCCGGTTTCCAAGAGACCCAGTACTTC. This sequence encodes CASTSPGFQETQYF.